This TCR beta chain was sequenced for a study of identical twins (dated by TCRdb to about 2016). Background on the whole study: The study deep-sequenced TCR alpha and beta repertoires from monozygotic twins, unrelated adults of various ages and cord blood to test whether fetal clonotypes persist. Replicate twin experiments were performed at different times using different library preparation protocols to rule out contamination.

The library was generated by 5' RACE. The data were produced on an Illumina HiSeq 2000. A universal primer binding site was introduced by template switching, and a unique molecular identifier was present in the final cDNA, enabling accurate counting of TCR cDNA molecules. Specific primers in the conserved constant-segment region were used to synthesize first-strand cDNA for TCR alpha and beta chains. Each cDNA library was double barcoded, with a SMART-Mk sample barcode plus Illumina barcodes, to control for contamination. TruSeq adapter sequences and Illumina sample barcodes were added in two successive PCR steps. TCR alpha and beta cDNA libraries were sequenced on the Illumina HiSeq platform with custom primers. On the authors' methods: MiGEC was used to process raw reads and extract unique molecular identifiers, and MiXCR was used to find CDR3 positions. For each individual, recombination models were inferred using an EM algorithm with the repgenHMM and IGoR tools. The tcR package in R was used for shared clonotype analysis, with sharing normalized by the product of cloneset sizes. Out-of-frame nonproductive sequences were analyzed to study raw recombination free of thymic and clonal selection effects. Using fastp trimming at Q25 and MiXCR clonotype assembly, TCRdb reanalyzed the public sequencing data and kept in-frame beta chains. Each CDR3 protein gets just one entry, which takes the most common genes and DNA from the rows behind it. The V and J calls reflect TCRdb's pipeline rather than the authors' work. The sample yields over 200,000 distinct CDR3 sequences; roughly a tenth were counted once. Jointly, the top ten make up 4.5% to 5.5% of the sample.

Summary of the overall study and its limitations: Invariant T cells such as MAIT and iNKT could partly confound zero-insertion analyses, although diverse VJ usage argued against such confounding for most clonotypes. Abundant cord blood beta clonotypes carried fewer insertions; young adult naive repertoires showed a weaker similar trend, while memory repertoires showed none. Excess twin sharing in beta out-of-frame sequences was weaker because fewer shared sequences lowered the signal-to-noise ratio. Conclusions relied on cross-sectional statistical analysis, since the same donors could not be followed over many years. Recombination models systematically underestimated out-of-frame TCR alpha sharing in monozygotic twins but agreed with sharing between unrelated individuals. Compared with coincidental sharing between unrelated individuals, out-of-frame TCR alpha sequences shared between twins had an excess of sequences with low generation probability.

In its sample, this clonotype was seen a few times. Its antigen specificity is not known. Base qualities are not provided; no much larger clone lies one nucleotide away. Every donor was a healthy Caucasian. Miltenyi CD45RO+ enrichment and human naive T-cell isolation kits were used to isolate memory (CD45RO+) and naive T cells from PBMC. Taken from cysteine to phenylalanine, the CDR3 has 16 residues. The sequence is cut down to CDR3 DNA, 48 bases in frame from base 1. The germline V gene yields SGDLS for CDR1 and YYNGEE for CDR2. Between the V and J ends, shortened by 0 bases and 0 bases respectively, the junction contains 11 bases.

Rearrangement joined TRBV9 to TRBJ2-3; the D gene identity is not certain. Sequencing used memory (CD45RO+) T cells sorted from blood. The cell subset or site label here, explained by the study, means: CD45RO+ enriched T cells. The receptor was derived from a woman in her late teens or twenties in good health. The CDR3 reads as follows: CASSVVGRPSTDTQYF. The nucleotide sequence reads as follows: TGTGCCAGCAGCGTAGTAGGCAGGCCAAGCACAGATACGCAGTATTTT.